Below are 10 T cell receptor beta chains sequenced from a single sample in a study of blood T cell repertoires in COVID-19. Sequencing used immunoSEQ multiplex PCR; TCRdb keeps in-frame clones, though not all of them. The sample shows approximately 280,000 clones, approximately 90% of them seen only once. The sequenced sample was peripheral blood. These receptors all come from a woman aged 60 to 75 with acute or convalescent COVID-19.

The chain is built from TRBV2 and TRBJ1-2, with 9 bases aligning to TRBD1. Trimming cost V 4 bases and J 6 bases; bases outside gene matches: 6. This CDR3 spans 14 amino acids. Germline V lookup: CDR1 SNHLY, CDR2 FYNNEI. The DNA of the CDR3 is TGTGCCAGCAGTGCCGGACAGGGGTTTGATGGCTACACCTTC. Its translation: CASSAGQGFDGYTF.

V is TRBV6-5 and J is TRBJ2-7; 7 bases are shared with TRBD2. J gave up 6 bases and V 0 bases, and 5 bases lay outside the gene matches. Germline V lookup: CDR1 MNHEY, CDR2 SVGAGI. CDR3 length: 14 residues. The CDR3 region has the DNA TGTGCCAGCAGTTACTCGGGAGGGTGGGGCGAGCAGTACTTC. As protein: CASSYSGGWGEQYF.

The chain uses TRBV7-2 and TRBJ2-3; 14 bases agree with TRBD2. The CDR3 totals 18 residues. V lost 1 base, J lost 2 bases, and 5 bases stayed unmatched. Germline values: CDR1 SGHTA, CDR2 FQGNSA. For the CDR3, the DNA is TGTGCCAGCAGCTTAGGCGGGACTAGCGGGGGTTACACAGATACGCAGTATTTT. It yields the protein CASSLGGTSGGYTDTQYF. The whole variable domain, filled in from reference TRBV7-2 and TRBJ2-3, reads GAGVSQSPSNKVTEKGKDVELRCDPISGHTALYWYRQSLGQGLEFLIYFQGNSAPDKSGLPSDRFSAERTGGSVSTLTIQRTQQEDSAVYLCASSLGGTSGGYTDTQYFGPGTRLTVL.

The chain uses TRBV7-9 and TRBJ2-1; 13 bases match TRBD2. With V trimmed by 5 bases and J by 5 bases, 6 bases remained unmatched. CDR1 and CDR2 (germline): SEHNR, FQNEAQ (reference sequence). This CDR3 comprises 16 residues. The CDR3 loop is CASSTSGRGTHNEQFF. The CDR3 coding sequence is TGTGCCAGCAGCACTAGCGGGAGGGGTACTCACAATGAGCAGTTCTTC.

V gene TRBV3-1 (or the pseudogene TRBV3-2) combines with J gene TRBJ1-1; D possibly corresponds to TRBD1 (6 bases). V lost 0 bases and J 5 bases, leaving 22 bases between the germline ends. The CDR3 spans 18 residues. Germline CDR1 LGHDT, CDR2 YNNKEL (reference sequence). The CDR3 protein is CASSQDPAEQGSGTEAFF. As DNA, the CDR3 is TGTGCCAGCAGCCAAGATCCAGCCGAACAGGGAAGTGGGACTGAAGCTTTCTTT.

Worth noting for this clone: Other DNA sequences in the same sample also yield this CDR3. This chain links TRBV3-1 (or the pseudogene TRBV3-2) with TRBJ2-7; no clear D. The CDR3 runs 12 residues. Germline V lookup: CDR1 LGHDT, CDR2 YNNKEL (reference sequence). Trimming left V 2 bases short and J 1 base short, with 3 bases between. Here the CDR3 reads CASSQLSYEQYF. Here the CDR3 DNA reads TGTGCCAGCAGCCAACTATCCTACGAGCAGTACTTC.

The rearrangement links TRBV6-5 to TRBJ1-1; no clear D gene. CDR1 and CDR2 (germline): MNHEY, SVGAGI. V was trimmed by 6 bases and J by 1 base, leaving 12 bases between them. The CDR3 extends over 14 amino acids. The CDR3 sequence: CASSGRTGNTEAFF. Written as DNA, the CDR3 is TGTGCCAGCAGCGGTAGGACTGGGAACACTGAAGCTTTCTTT.

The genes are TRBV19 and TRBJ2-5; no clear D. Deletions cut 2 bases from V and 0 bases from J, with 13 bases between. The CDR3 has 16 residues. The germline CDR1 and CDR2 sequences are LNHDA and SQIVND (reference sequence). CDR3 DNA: TGTGCCAGTAGTATAATAGGCGGAAGGTACCAAGAGACCCAGTACTTC. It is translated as CASSIIGGRYQETQYF.

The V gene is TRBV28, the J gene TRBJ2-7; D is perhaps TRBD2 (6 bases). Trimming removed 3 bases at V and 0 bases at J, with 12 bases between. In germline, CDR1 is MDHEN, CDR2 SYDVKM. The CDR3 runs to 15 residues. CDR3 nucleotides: TGTGCCAGCAGTTTCGTGGGGGGAAGCTCCTACGAGCAGTACTTC. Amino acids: CASSFVGGSSYEQYF.

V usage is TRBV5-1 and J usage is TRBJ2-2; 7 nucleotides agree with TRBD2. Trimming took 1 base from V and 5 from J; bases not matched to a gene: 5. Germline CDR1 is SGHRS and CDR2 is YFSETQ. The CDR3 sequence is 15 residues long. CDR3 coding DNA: TGCGCCAGCAGCTTGCGGGGGGATCGGACCGGGGAGCTGTTTTTT. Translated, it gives CASSLRGDRTGELFF.